The present T cell receptor (beta chain) was sequenced within a study of blood T cell repertoires in COVID-19. Study summary: Sites across the United States, Italy and Spain contributed samples from acute and convalescent COVID-19. Sources were T cells, B-cell-depleted T cells, or PBMCs; the material itself was cDNA or gDNA.

The CDR3 loop spans 16 amino acids. The V end lost 3 bases, the J end lost 2 bases, and 17 bases lay between the germline ends. CDR1 is SGDLS and CDR2 is YYNGEE in the germline V gene. In the study's own analysis: For nucleated cells, counts were estimated from reference gene primer amplification. TCRdb's copy holds only in-frame clones and misses some; the assay was immunoSEQ multiplex PCR. V and J calls and clone size follow that table, whereas D and trimming were derived from the DNA. The sample consists of some 65,000 clones, approximately 83% of them appearing once. This clone showed up just once.

This sequence originates from a man older than 75 with acute or convalescent COVID-19. Sequenced material: peripheral blood. The chain recombines TRBV9 with TRBJ1-2; D is unresolved. CDR3 in amino acids: CASSAPSARENYGYTF. CDR3 nucleotides: TGTGCCAGCAGCGCCCCCAGCGCTCGGGAAAACTATGGCTACACCTTC.